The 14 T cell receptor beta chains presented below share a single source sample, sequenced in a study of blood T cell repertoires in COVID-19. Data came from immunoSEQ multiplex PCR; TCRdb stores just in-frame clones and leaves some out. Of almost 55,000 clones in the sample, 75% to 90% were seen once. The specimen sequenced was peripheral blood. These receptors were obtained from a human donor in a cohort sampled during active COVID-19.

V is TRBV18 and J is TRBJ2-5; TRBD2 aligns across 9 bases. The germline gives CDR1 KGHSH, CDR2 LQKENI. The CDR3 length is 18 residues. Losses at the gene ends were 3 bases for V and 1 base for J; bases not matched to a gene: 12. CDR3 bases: TGTGCCAGCTCACCCCGGAGAGGTAGCGGGGGCCGCCAAGAGACCCAGTACTTC. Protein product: CASSPRRGSGGRQETQYF.

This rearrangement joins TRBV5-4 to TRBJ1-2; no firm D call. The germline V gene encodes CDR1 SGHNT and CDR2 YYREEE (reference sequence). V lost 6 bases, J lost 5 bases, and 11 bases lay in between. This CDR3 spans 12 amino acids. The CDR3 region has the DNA TGTGCCAGCACCCTATCGGGGTATGGCTACACCTTC. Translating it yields CASTLSGYGYTF.

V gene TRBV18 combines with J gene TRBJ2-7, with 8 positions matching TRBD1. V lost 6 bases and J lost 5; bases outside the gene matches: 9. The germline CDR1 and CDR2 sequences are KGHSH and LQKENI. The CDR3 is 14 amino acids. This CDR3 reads CASSLTGVEHEQYF. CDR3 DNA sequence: TGTGCCAGCTCTCTGACAGGGGTTGAACACGAGCAGTACTTC.

This CDR3 is CASRREEGANEQYF. Here the CDR3 DNA reads TGCGCCAGCAGACGAGAGGAGGGGGCCAACGAGCAGTACTTC. The chain uses TRBV4-1 and TRBJ2-7; tentative D call: TRBD1 (7 bases). Germline V gene lookup returns CDR1 MGHRA and CDR2 YSYEKL. The CDR3 length is 14 residues. V lost 6 bases and J 5 bases, leaving 17 bases between the germline ends.

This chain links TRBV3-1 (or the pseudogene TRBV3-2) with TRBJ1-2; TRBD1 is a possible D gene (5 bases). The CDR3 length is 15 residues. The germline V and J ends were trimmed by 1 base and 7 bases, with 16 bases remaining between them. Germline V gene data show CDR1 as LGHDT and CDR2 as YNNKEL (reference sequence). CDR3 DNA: TGTGCCAGCAGCCAAGTACTTTGGGGGGTTTCTGGCTACACCTTC. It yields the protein CASSQVLWGVSGYTF.

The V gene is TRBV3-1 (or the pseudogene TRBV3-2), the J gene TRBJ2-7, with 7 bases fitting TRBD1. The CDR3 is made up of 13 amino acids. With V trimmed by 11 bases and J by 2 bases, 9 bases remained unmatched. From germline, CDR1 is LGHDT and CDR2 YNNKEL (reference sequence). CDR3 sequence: CARPGTDPYEQYF. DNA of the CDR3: TGTGCCCGTCCCGGGACAGATCCCTACGAGCAGTACTTC.

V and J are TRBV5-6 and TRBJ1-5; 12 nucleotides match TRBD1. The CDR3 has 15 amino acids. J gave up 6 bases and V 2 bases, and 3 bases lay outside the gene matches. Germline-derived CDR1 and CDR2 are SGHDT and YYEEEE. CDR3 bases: TGTGCCAGCAGCTTCGGGGACAGGGGGCTTCAGCCCCAGCATTTT. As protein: CASSFGDRGLQPQHF.

The CDR3 DNA sequence: TGTGCCAGCAGCCCCCGACAGGGTGATGGCTACACCTTC. Encoded protein: CASSPRQGDGYTF. The J gene is TRBJ1-2, the V gene TRBV6-6; 7 nucleotides align to TRBD1. The length of the CDR3 is 13 residues. Per the germline V gene, CDR1 is MNHNY and CDR2 is SVGAGI (reference sequence). With V trimmed by 6 bases and J by 6 bases, 7 bases remained unmatched.

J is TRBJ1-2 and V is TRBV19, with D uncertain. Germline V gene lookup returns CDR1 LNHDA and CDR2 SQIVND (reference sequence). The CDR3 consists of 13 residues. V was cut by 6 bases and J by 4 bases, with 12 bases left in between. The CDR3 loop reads CASSRRDSYGYTF. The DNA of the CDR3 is TGTGCCAGTAGCCGACGGGATTCCTATGGCTACACCTTC.

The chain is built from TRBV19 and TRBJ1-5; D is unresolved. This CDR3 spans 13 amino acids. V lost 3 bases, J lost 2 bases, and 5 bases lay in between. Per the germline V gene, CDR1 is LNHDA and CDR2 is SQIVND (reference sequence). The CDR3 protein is CASSMRGNQPQHF. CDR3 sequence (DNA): TGTGCCAGTAGTATGAGGGGCAATCAGCCCCAGCATTTT.

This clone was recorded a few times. In DNA, the CDR3 is TGTGCCAGCAGCTTAGGGGCAGGGGGCTTGGGTCAGCCCCAGCATTTT. Encoded protein: CASSLGAGGLGQPQHF. The rearrangement uses TRBV7-8 and TRBJ1-5; 8 bases agree with TRBD1. This CDR3 has 16 amino acids. V was pared by 1 base and J by 6 bases, with 8 bases of the junction left unmatched. Germline CDR1 is SGHVS and CDR2 is FQNEAQ.

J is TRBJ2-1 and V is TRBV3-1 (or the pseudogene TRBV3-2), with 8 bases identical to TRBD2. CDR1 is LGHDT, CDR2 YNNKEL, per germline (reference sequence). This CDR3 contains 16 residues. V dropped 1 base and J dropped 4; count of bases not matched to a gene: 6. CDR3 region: CASSQGVRGGYNEQFF. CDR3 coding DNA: TGTGCCAGCAGCCAAGGAGTACGGGGGGGTTACAATGAGCAGTTCTTC.

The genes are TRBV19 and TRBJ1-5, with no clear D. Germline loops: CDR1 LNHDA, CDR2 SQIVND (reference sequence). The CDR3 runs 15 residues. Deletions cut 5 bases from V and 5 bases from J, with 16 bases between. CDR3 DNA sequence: TGTGCCAGTAGTCCCCGGGAGGGTCGATATCAGCCCCAGCATTTT. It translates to CASSPREGRYQPQHF.

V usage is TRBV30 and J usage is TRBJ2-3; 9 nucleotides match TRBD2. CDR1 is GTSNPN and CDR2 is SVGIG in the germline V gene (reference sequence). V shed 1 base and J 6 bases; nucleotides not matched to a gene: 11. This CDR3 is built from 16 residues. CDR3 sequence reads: CAWSGLAGATLDTQYF. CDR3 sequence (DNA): TGTGCCTGGAGTGGGTTAGCGGGGGCTACCCTGGATACGCAGTATTTT.